The 26 T cell receptor beta chains listed next were all sequenced from one sample in a study of patients and donors after allogeneic stem cell transplantation. TCRdb called the RT-PCR reads again in MiXCR, with one record for every CDR3 protein. In the table there are approximately 410,000 distinct CDR3 sequences, more than 15% of which are singletons. Source material: blood, either unsorted or a sorted T cell fraction (not recorded which). These receptor sequences come from a human donor who was either an allogeneic HSCT recipient or a stem cell or donor lymphocyte infusion donor (not recorded which). It is not recorded whose cells these are; they may come from a transplant donor.

This clonotype was seen only a few times. The chain has TRBV6-1 and TRBJ1-2, with 9 bases matching TRBD1. Trimming cost V 6 bases and J 4 bases; bases outside gene matches: 9. The CDR3 totals 15 residues. Looked up from germline, CDR1 is MNHNS and CDR2 is SASEGT. Here the CDR3 reads CASRETGTGTYGYTF. The CDR3 DNA reads as TGTGCCAGCAGAGAAACCGGGACAGGGACCTATGGCTACACCTTC.

The sample holds many counts of this clonotype. V is TRBV5-1 and J is TRBJ2-3, with a possible D match to TRBD2 (5 bases). Deletions cut 0 bases from V and 0 bases from J, with 11 bases between. The germline gives CDR1 SGHRS, CDR2 YFSETQ. This CDR3 spans 16 amino acids. This CDR3 is CASSLEVTGSTDTQYF. DNA of the CDR3: TGCGCCAGCAGCTTGGAAGTGACGGGGAGCACAGATACGCAGTATTTT. Full variable domain (outside the CDR3, taken from reference TRBV5-1 and TRBJ2-3): KAGVTQTPRYLIKTRGQQVTLSCSPISGHRSVSWYQQTPGQGLQFLFEYFSETQRNKGNFPGRFSGRQFSNSRSEMNVSTLELGDSALYLCASSLEVTGSTDTQYFGPGTRLTVL.

The CDR3 DNA follows: TGTGCCAGCAGCCTAGCGGGGGGTACTAGCACAGATACGCAGTATTTT. Amino acids: CASSLAGGTSTDTQYF. The genes are TRBV5-5 and TRBJ2-3, with 11 bases aligning to TRBD2. With 4 bases clipped from V and 0 bases from J, the junction kept 4 bases outside the gene matches. Germline assignment: CDR1 SGHKS and CDR2 YYEKEE (reference sequence). The CDR3 runs to 16 residues.

The rearrangement joins TRBV11-1 to TRBJ2-1, with 11 bases matching TRBD2. In germline, CDR1 is SGHAT, CDR2 FQDESV (reference sequence). Losses at the gene ends were 5 bases for V and 8 bases for J; bases not matched to a gene: 8. The length of the CDR3 is 15 residues. CDR3 loop: CASSLLAGGADEQFF. CDR3 nucleotide sequence: TGTGCCAGCAGCCTCCTAGCGGGAGGAGCAGATGAGCAGTTCTTC.

The chain couples TRBV9 to TRBJ1-2, with a tentative D call TRBD1 (5 bases). The germline CDR1 and CDR2 sequences are SGDLS and YYNGEE. The CDR3 is made up of 13 amino acids. V gave up 1 base and J gave up 8 bases, with 12 bases separating them. The CDR3 loop reads CASSVSRVGGYTF. CDR3 DNA sequence: TGTGCCAGCAGCGTATCCAGGGTGGGAGGCTACACCTTC. Based on the CDR3 plus reference TRBV9 and TRBJ1-2, the full variable domain is DSGVTQTPKHLITATGQRVTLRCSPRSGDLSVYWYQQSLDQGLQFLIQYYNGEERAKGNILERFSAQQFPDLHSELNLSSLELGDSALYFCASSVSRVGGYTFGSGTRLTVV.

This clonotype was detected many times. The V gene is TRBV4-1, the J gene TRBJ2-7; unclear D gene. Between the trimmed V and J ends, which lost 4 bases and 1 base, there was a span of 8 bases. The CDR3 has 13 amino acids. CDR1 MGHRA and CDR2 YSYEKL come from the germline V gene. CDR3 in DNA: TGCGCCAGCAGCCTGACTTCATCCTACGAGCAGTACTTC. The encoded protein is CASSLTSSYEQYF.

The J gene is TRBJ2-1, the V gene TRBV20-1, with D possibly being TRBD1 or TRBD2 (5 bases each). Germline CDR1 and CDR2: DFQATT and SNEGSKA (reference sequence). This CDR3 spans 14 amino acids. With 3 bases removed from V and 0 bases from J, the gap between germline ends came to 9 bases. Written as DNA, the CDR3 is TGCAGTGCTAGGTCGGGACCCTCCTACAATGAGCAGTTCTTC. Translated, it gives CSARSGPSYNEQFF.

In its sample, this clonotype was seen a few times. The gene calls are TRBV20-1 and TRBJ2-5; TRBD2 is a possible D gene (6 bases). Trimming left V 2 bases short and J 5 bases short, with 15 bases between. CDR1 is DFQATT and CDR2 is SNEGSKA in the germline V gene (reference sequence). The CDR3 has 14 amino acids. In DNA, the CDR3 is TGCAGTGCTAGATCCTCCCGGGGGAGCGAGACCCAGTACTTC. Protein product: CSARSSRGSETQYF.

This clonotype was detected only a few times. This chain uses TRBV27 with TRBJ2-5; 7 nucleotides align to TRBD2. This CDR3 has 15 residues. With 6 bases clipped from V and 4 bases from J, the junction kept 11 bases outside the gene matches. Germline values: CDR1 MNHEY, CDR2 SMNVEV (reference sequence). Here the CDR3 DNA reads TGTGCCAGCAGGATTAGCGGGTCCCGGCGAGAGACCCAGTACTTC. Protein sequence: CASRISGSRRETQYF.

This clonotype was counted only a few times. The rearrangement links TRBV12-3 or TRBV12-4 to TRBJ1-4; 9 nucleotides align to TRBD1. This CDR3 comprises 15 residues. Trimming at V came to 6 bases and at J to 6 bases, leaving 8 bases not matched to a gene. The CDR3 region has the DNA TGTGCCAGCAGCGCTGGACAGGGGTTTTATGAAAAACTGTTTTTT. Amino acid sequence: CASSAGQGFYEKLFF.

This clonotype has only a few counts. The chain links TRBV20-1 to TRBJ1-5; D may be TRBD1 (5 bases). Per germline, CDR1 DFQATT and CDR2 SNEGSKA (reference sequence). V shed 3 bases and J shed 5 bases, with 23 bases lying between them. This CDR3 has 17 residues. The CDR3 loop is CSASGGSQGLKYQPQHF. The CDR3 nucleotides are TGCAGTGCTAGTGGGGGTTCTCAGGGACTAAAATATCAGCCCCAGCATTTT.

This clonotype showed up just a few times. This chain joins TRBV4-2 and TRBJ2-7; D is perhaps TRBD2 (6 bases). The germline V gene encodes CDR1 LGHNA and CDR2 YNFKEQ. This CDR3 has 17 amino acids. Trimming took off 0 bases at V and 4 bases at J, with 19 bases between the two ends. CDR3 amino acids: CASSQDWSGGVGYEQYF. CDR3 coding DNA: TGTGCCAGCAGCCAAGATTGGTCGGGCGGGGTGGGTTACGAGCAGTACTTC.

This clonotype was seen a handful of times. The chain recombines TRBV9 with TRBJ2-5, with D tentatively TRBD2 (6 bases). Germline V gene lookup returns CDR1 SGDLS and CDR2 YYNGEE. Trimming pared 3 bases from V and 4 bases from J, leaving 13 bases between. CDR3 length: 14 residues. The CDR3 loop is CASSDGAGRETQYF. CDR3 nucleotides: TGTGCCAGCAGCGACGGGGCGGGGCGAGAGACCCAGTACTTC.

This clonotype came up a few times. The chain links TRBV14 to TRBJ1-6; unclear D gene. Per the germline V gene, CDR1 is SGHDN and CDR2 is FVKESK. The CDR3 runs 15 residues. Between the trimmed V and J ends, which lost 5 bases and 4 bases, there was a span of 12 bases. CDR3: CASSSDISYNSPLHF. The DNA of the CDR3 is TGTGCCAGCAGCTCCGACATATCTTATAATTCACCCCTCCACTTT.

This clonotype was seen many times. The V call is TRBV5-1, the J call TRBJ2-2, with 9 bases that match TRBD1. The germline V gene has CDR1 SGHRS and CDR2 YFSETQ. Losses at the gene ends were 4 bases for V and 0 bases for J; bases not matched to a gene: 10. CDR3 length: 18 residues. The CDR3 here is CASSTRDRALANTGELFF. The CDR3 coding sequence is TGCGCCAGCAGCACCCGGGACAGGGCCCTCGCGAACACCGGGGAGCTGTTTTTT.

The CDR3 reads CASSGYLADSKGYTF. For the CDR3, the DNA is TGTGCCAGCAGTGGATATTTAGCGGACTCGAAGGGCTACACCTTC. The chain links TRBV6-1 to TRBJ1-2, with unresolved D. Trimming removed 4 bases from V and 8 bases from J, with 20 bases in between. Germline CDR1 MNHNS, CDR2 SASEGT. The CDR3 is 15 amino acids.

The V call is TRBV12-3 or TRBV12-4, the J call TRBJ1-5; D perhaps matches TRBD1 (5 bases). The CDR3 has 17 amino acids. Between the trimmed V and J ends, which lost 7 bases and 1 base, there was a span of 20 bases. Here the CDR3 reads CASIYQVGPGSNQPQHF. The CDR3 nucleotides are TGTGCCAGCATCTACCAGGTGGGGCCTGGGAGCAATCAGCCCCAGCATTTT.

There are a few counts of this clonotype. V is TRBV5-1 and J is TRBJ1-2, with a possible D match to TRBD1 (6 bases). This CDR3 has 15 residues. CDR1 SGHRS and CDR2 YFSETQ come from the germline V gene. V was pared by 4 bases and J by 8 bases, with 21 bases between. CDR3 loop: CASSGGLGGAEGYTF. CDR3 nucleotides: TGCGCCAGCAGCGGGGGCCTCGGGGGCGCAGAGGGCTACACCTTC.

The chain employs TRBV27 and TRBJ1-5; D ambiguous. The CDR3 consists of 14 residues. Germline values: CDR1 MNHEY, CDR2 SMNVEV (reference sequence). Trimming pared 5 bases from V and 1 base from J, leaving 9 bases between. The CDR3 reads CASSIPGSNQPQHF. For the CDR3, the DNA is TGTGCCAGCAGTATCCCGGGAAGCAATCAGCCCCAGCATTTT.

This clonotype appeared many times. The J gene is TRBJ2-1, the V gene TRBV5-6, with TRBD1 matching 7 bases. This CDR3 has 15 amino acids. CDR1 and CDR2 (germline): SGHDT, YYEEEE. V lost 1 base, J lost 1 base, and 2 bases stayed unmatched. The CDR3 nucleotides read TGTGCCAGCAGCTTGCGCAGGGGGTCCTACAATGAGCAGTTCTTC. Translation: CASSLRRGSYNEQFF.

This clonotype has a handful of counts. The V gene is TRBV4-1, the J gene TRBJ2-3; 7 bases are shared with TRBD1. V lost 0 bases, J lost 0 bases, and 3 bases stayed unmatched. CDR3 length equals 16 residues. Per germline, CDR1 MGHRA and CDR2 YSYEKL. CDR3 residues: CASSQDGTASTDTQYF. Here the CDR3 DNA reads TGCGCCAGCAGCCAAGATGGGACAGCGAGCACAGATACGCAGTATTTT.

This clonotype was seen repeatedly, ten times or more. This chain uses TRBV12-3 or TRBV12-4 with TRBJ2-1, with D uncertain. Deletions cut 3 bases from V and 13 bases from J, with 19 bases between. This CDR3 has 14 residues. In nucleotides, the CDR3 is TGTGCCAGCAGTTTGCACGGAGAAGTGACGGTACAGTTCTTC. Its translation is CASSLHGEVTVQFF.

The chain is built from TRBV5-1 and TRBJ2-5, with TRBD1 identical over 8 bases. V was clipped by 4 bases and J by 4 bases; unmatched bases: 6. Germline values: CDR1 SGHRS, CDR2 YFSETQ. This CDR3 contains 14 residues. CDR3 region: CASSGRTGRETQYF. The CDR3 DNA is TGCGCCAGCAGCGGGCGGACAGGGCGAGAGACCCAGTACTTC.

The chain is built from TRBV4-3 and TRBJ2-1; the match to TRBD2 covers 9 bases. This CDR3 spans 17 amino acids. V gave up 4 bases and J gave up 3 bases; unmatched junction bases: 10. CDR1 is LGHNA, CDR2 YSLEER, per germline. DNA of the CDR3: TGCGCCAGCAGCCCCCTGTTAGCGGGGGTTCTCTACAATGAGCAGTTCTTC. Protein sequence: CASSPLLAGVLYNEQFF.

This clonotype was seen a handful of times. The chain combines TRBV27 with TRBJ1-1; D gene uncertain. Germline values: CDR1 MNHEY, CDR2 SMNVEV (reference sequence). The CDR3 spans 14 residues. Deletions cut 5 bases from V and 2 bases from J, with 12 bases between. In nucleotides, the CDR3 is TGTGCCAGCAGTCCAACGCCCTATAACACTGAAGCTTTCTTT. This translates into CASSPTPYNTEAFF.

This clonotype turned up a few times. The rearrangement uses TRBV20-1 and TRBJ2-2; D possibly corresponds to TRBD1 (6 bases). There are 14 residues in the CDR3. Germline V lookup: CDR1 DFQATT, CDR2 SNEGSKA (reference sequence). The ends were cut back, 5 bases at V and 6 bases at J, with 16 bases in the middle. The CDR3 DNA reads TGCAGTGCTTCAAAACAGGGTCGGGCCGGGGAGCTGTTTTTT. Amino acid sequence: CSASKQGRAGELFF.